The clone carrying this T cell receptor beta chain occurred a few times. Its cognate antigen is unknown. 60 Vbeta and 13 Jbeta primers were used in PCR. Libraries were prepared by immunoSEQ multiplex PCR; TCRdb keeps only in-frame clonotypes and omits some of them. The sample has about 170,000 clones, around 80% seen once; the top ten hold approximately 2.2%. The sample comes from a study of cytomegalovirus exposure and HLA in healthy donors. The study, taken as a whole, reports: Reportedly, TCR beta sequences accurately predicted HLA-A and HLA-B alleles in most subjects. Earlier findings revealed that most TCR beta V segments proved productive either about 87% or about 30% of the time.

Per the germline V gene, CDR1 is LGHNA and CDR2 is YSLEER. This CDR3 is built from 16 residues. Germline trimming cut 2 bases from V and 2 bases from J; bases unmatched to any gene: 3. The TCR sequence derives from a young woman in good health and CMV-seropositive. Sequencing used PBMCs. The V and J genes are TRBV4-3 and TRBJ2-7; TRBD2 matches 13 bases. The CDR3 spells CASSQQLAGGTYEQYF. CDR3 sequence (DNA): TGCGCCAGCAGCCAACAACTAGCGGGGGGGACCTACGAGCAGTACTTC.